The 10 T cell receptor beta chains in this list originate from one sample, sequenced in a study of blood T cell repertoires in COVID-19. The repertoire was sequenced with immunoSEQ multiplex PCR; TCRdb's copy has only in-frame clones and lacks some. Of about 190,000 clones in the sample, about 81% were seen once. Sample: PBMCs or T cells enriched from blood (not recorded which). The receptors derive from a young woman who had recovered from COVID-19.

The V and J genes are TRBV2 and TRBJ1-3, with a weak D call TRBD1 (5 bases). The ends were cut back, 6 bases at V and 1 base at J, with 7 bases in the middle. CDR3 length: 13 amino acids. In germline, CDR1 is SNHLY, CDR2 FYNNEI. CDR3 residues: CASRQESGNTIYF. CDR3 DNA sequence: TGTGCCAGCAGACAGGAATCTGGAAACACCATATATTTT. Variable domain in full (rest from reference TRBV2 and TRBJ1-3): EPEVTQTPSHQVTQMGQEVILRCVPISNHLYFYWYRQILGQKVEFLVSFYNNEISEKSEIFDDQFSVERPDGSNFTLKIRSTKLEDSAMYFCASRQESGNTIYFGEGSWLTVV.

The V and J genes are TRBV5-1 and TRBJ2-5; 13 nucleotides match TRBD2. Germline-derived CDR1 and CDR2 are SGHRS and YFSETQ. V lost 6 bases to trimming and J lost 5 bases; unmatched junction nucleotides: 7. The CDR3 sequence is 15 residues long. The CDR3 is CASTPTSGGSETQYF. CDR3 coding DNA: TGCGCCAGCACCCCGACTAGCGGGGGGTCGGAGACCCAGTACTTC.

V and J are TRBV5-1 and TRBJ1-1; tentatively, D is TRBD1 (5 bases). The CDR3 is 14 residues long. Germline values: CDR1 SGHRS, CDR2 YFSETQ. V was trimmed by 4 bases and J by 3 bases, leaving 13 bases between them. The chain's CDR3 is CASSLGVDDTEAFF. The CDR3 coding sequence is TGCGCCAGCAGCCTAGGGGTAGATGACACTGAAGCTTTCTTT. Together with reference TRBV5-1 and TRBJ1-1, the CDR3 gives the full variable domain: KAGVTQTPRYLIKTRGQQVTLSCSPISGHRSVSWYQQTPGQGLQFLFEYFSETQRNKGNFPGRFSGRQFSNSRSEMNVSTLELGDSALYLCASSLGVDDTEAFFGQGTRLTVV.

J is TRBJ1-5 and V is TRBV11-2; tentatively, D is TRBD1 (6 bases). Germline lookup yields CDR1 SGHAT and CDR2 FQNNGV. The CDR3 length is 17 residues. Trimming left V 6 bases short and J 1 base short, with 19 bases between. The CDR3 reads CASRPGRGGGSNQPQHF. The CDR3 nucleotides read TGTGCCAGCAGGCCGGGTCGGGGAGGGGGGAGCAATCAGCCCCAGCATTTT.

This rearrangement joins TRBV5-1 to TRBJ1-2; 9 bases are a match to TRBD1. V shed 7 bases, J shed 1 base, and the junction held 14 bases outside the gene matches. The germline gives CDR1 SGHRS, CDR2 YFSETQ. This CDR3 is 17 amino acids long. The CDR3 bases are TGCGCCAGCTTTCTAAGACCCGGGACAGGGCGTAACTATGGCTACACCTTC. Protein sequence: CASFLRPGTGRNYGYTF.

The chain combines TRBV18 with TRBJ2-1; 7 nucleotides match TRBD2. J was trimmed by 4 bases and V by 1 base; bases with no gene match: 4. Germline values: CDR1 KGHSH, CDR2 LQKENI. CDR3 size: 15 residues. The CDR3 DNA follows: TGTGCCAGCTCACCACAGCGGGACGCTTACAATGAGCAGTTCTTC. It translates to CASSPQRDAYNEQFF.

The J gene is TRBJ2-5, the V gene TRBV2, with 14 bases fitting TRBD2. The germline CDR1 and CDR2 sequences are SNHLY and FYNNEI. The CDR3 spans 15 residues. Losses at the gene ends were 6 bases for V and 1 base for J; bases not matched to a gene: 1. The CDR3 loop is CASRGLAGAQETQYF. Written as DNA, the CDR3 is TGTGCCAGCAGGGGACTAGCGGGAGCCCAAGAGACCCAGTACTTC.

The chain joins TRBV10-2 to TRBJ1-2; D gene ambiguous. Germline CDR1 is WSHSY and CDR2 is SAAADI. The CDR3 is made up of 15 amino acids. V was trimmed by 1 base and J by 2 bases, leaving 11 bases between them. Written as DNA, the CDR3 is TGCGCCAGCAGTGAGTTTGGGGAGCTGAACTATGGCTACACCTTC. Its translation: CASSEFGELNYGYTF.

As regards this clone: The germline gene is not matched at one end of the junction; a read error may be the cause. The CDR3 protein is CASGLGQGTEAFF. The CDR3 DNA follows: TGTGCCAGCGGCTTAGGACAGGGCACTGAAGCTTTCTTT. V is TRBV7-2 and J is TRBJ1-1, with 8 bases identical to TRBD1. Looked up from germline, CDR1 is SGHTA and CDR2 is FQGNSA. The CDR3 is made up of 13 amino acids.

This clone was observed a single time. The chain employs TRBV2 and TRBJ2-3, with 15 positions matching TRBD2. V lost 10 bases to trimming and J lost 1 base; unmatched junction nucleotides: 3. Germline lookup yields CDR1 SNHLY and CDR2 FYNNEI. The CDR3 extends over 15 amino acids. In DNA, the CDR3 is TGTGCCATTCGGACTAGCGGGGGGGGCACAGATACGCAGTATTTT. This codes for CAIRTSGGGTDTQYF.